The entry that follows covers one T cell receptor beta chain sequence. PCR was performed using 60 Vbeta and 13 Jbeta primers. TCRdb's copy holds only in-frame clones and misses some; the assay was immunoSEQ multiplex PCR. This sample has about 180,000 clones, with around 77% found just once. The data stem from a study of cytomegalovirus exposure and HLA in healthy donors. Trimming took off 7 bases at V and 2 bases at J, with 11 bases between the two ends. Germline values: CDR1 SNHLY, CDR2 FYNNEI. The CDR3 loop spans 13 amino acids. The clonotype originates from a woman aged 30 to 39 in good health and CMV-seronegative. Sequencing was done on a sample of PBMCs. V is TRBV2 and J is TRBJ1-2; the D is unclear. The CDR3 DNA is TGTGCCAGCATGTTACAGCTAAACTATGGCTACACCTTC. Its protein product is CASMLQLNYGYTF.